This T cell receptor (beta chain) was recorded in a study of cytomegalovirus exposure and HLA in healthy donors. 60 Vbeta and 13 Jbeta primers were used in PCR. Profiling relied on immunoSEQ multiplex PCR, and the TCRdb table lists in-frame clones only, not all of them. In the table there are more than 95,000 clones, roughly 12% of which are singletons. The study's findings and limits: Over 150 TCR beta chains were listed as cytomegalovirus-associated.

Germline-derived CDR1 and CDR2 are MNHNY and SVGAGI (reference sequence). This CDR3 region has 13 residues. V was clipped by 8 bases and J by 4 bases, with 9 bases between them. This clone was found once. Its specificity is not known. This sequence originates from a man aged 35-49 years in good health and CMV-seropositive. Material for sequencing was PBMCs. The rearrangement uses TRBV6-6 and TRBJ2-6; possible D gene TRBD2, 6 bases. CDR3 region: CASGGAGANVLTF. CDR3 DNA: TGTGCCAGCGGAGGGGCGGGGGCCAACGTCCTGACTTTC.